Reported below is one T cell receptor beta chain. Its cognate antigen has yet to be identified. The record has no base qualities; no much larger clone is one base away. Counted from cysteine to phenylalanine, this CDR3 has 14 amino acids. Of the read, only the CDR3 DNA is kept; its 42 bases are in frame from base 1. The data were obtained in a study of cytomegalovirus exposure and HLA in healthy donors (dated by TCRdb to the late 2010s). Regarding the study in general: An earlier analysis of approximately 590 of the donors reported 250 to 300 Gb of sequence data and about 100 million unique TCR beta sequences from about 200 million T cells. About 300 gigabases of sequencing data and approximately 85 million unique TCR sequences were included in an early release covering roughly 600 HLA-typed donors. The genetic ancestry cluster associated with self-reported Caucasian donors included around four fifths of the approximately 430 genotyped donors. The study was designed to test whether signatures of past pathogen exposure could be identified by cataloging public T cell receptors. The T cell repertoires of several hundred subjects were profiled by immunosequencing and related to cytomegalovirus serostatus. Besides the first cohort of under 700 subjects, a separate validation cohort made up of around 120 different subjects was used. The study combined high-throughput TCR immunosequencing, statistical association of individual TCRs with disease status, and machine learning to predict cytomegalovirus infection status. To study patterns of TCR occurrence, a later analysis re-analyzed previously published TCR beta repertoires from 500 to 850 donors and added high-resolution HLA genotyping. Rather than drawing on any new phenotypic data, the later analysis identified candidate immune exposures from TCR beta sequences and the way those sequences occurred across donors. An earlier analysis of fewer than 750 of the donors used high-throughput TCR beta sequencing to judge whether each TCR beta V gene segment behaved as functional or pseudogenic. Donor age, sex, ethnicity and CMV serostatus were compiled alongside the repertoire data. In a later genetic analysis, genome-wide SNP genotypes for about three fifths of the 666 donors were used, and that subset was treated as a discovery cohort. All discovery cohort repertoires had been generated using a single sequencing platform. HLA typing covered class I and class II loci at four-digit resolution. Typing coverage differed by locus: A, B, C, DRB1 and DQB1 were typed in roughly 629-630 donors, DQA1 in about 500, DPA1 in 600 to 610, and DPB1 in roughly 450. About five DR-DQ haplotypes were treated as single units for association and clustering because of strong linkage in the cohort. Among some 400 genotyped donors of the cohort, an average of about 240,000 unique TCR beta nucleotide sequences were sequenced per donor, roughly 20% of them non-productive. Summary of the overall study and its limitations: According to a later genetic analysis, donors in an Asian-associated ancestry cluster had fewer N-insertions in productive TCRs than the approximately 610-donor mean. The sequencing pipeline was judged likely to have produced a cluster of highly shared sequence variants as a technical artifact. The earlier analysis of 587 of the donors excluded around 17 rarely observed V segments, including chromosome 9 orphons, because counts were too low. In the study, 150 to 200 TCR beta chains were listed as associated with cytomegalovirus. This cohort had only TCR beta chains sequenced, and the lack of alpha or paired-chain data limited which features could be detected. The classifier was reported to diagnose cytomegalovirus status with high specificity and sensitivity in both the original and validation cohorts. Correlated functional status among segregating V segments might reflect linkage disequilibrium, but an unknown experimental factor could not be ruled out. Compared with equally common non-associated chains, HLA-associated TCR beta chains in a later analysis were more clonally expanded and had lower generation probabilities. In an earlier analysis of 587 of the donors, most TCR beta V segments appeared in productive rearrangements about 87% or about 30% of the time, broadly matching IMGT annotations. Specific HLA alleles were associated with some 15,000 TCR beta sequences at a false discovery rate of 0.05 in a later analysis. Roughly uniform sequencing depth across donors was assumed in presence/absence analyses, although this assumption may not hold. It was suggested by the authors that the approach could potentially be generalized to other disease states and immunological phenotypes. A few of the identified cytomegalovirus-associated TCR beta chains were confirmed in vitro to be specific for cytomegalovirus antigens. When HLA alleles, especially DR and DQ, strongly co-occurred, TCR associations were difficult to assign to individual alleles. According to a later analysis, TCR association rates differed among HLA loci, with DRB1 alleles showing the most associated TCRs and HLA-C alleles showing the fewest. Immune exposure information for the cohort was limited to CMV serostatus. While some public TCRs were present in many individuals, most TCR sequences turned up only very rarely across donors. Several of the top co-occurrence clusters appeared to be linked to parvovirus B19, influenza, CMV and Epstein-Barr virus, according to a later analysis. Most CMV-associated TCR beta chains appeared to be HLA-restricted in a later analysis, and the HLA associations seemed to be driven largely by CMV exposure. The 87-base-pair reads could not distinguish some IMGT-functional V segments, including TRBV6-2 and TRBV6-3, so those segments were excluded. Because some donors lacked HLA typing at each locus, the association tests relied only on the typed subset. A further reported finding was that TCR beta sequences accurately predicted the HLA-A and HLA-B alleles for most subjects in the first cohort. A later genetic analysis associated a missense DCLRE1C variant with V-gene and J-gene trimming of TCR beta chains, and an independent cohort replicated the association.

Libraries were built with the immunoSEQ multiplex PCR assay. For the multiplex PCR, a mixture combining 60 forward primers for TCR Vbeta segments and 13 reverse primers for TCR Jbeta segments was used. A multiplex PCR assay on genomic DNA amplified the CDR3 region of rearranged TCR beta genes. Amplified TCR beta libraries were sequenced as 87-base-pair reads on the Illumina HiSeq System. As for the authors' bioinformatics: A later analysis tallied 80 million to 95 million unique TCR beta chains across the approximately 670 repertoires, and some 10 million of those chains were shared by two or more donors. Raw reads were error-corrected and collapsed into unique sequences with a nearest-neighbor algorithm that merged closely related sequences to remove PCR and sequencing errors. Alignment of CDR3 sequences to IMGT reference sequences was used to assign V, D and J gene segments. For a sequence to be retained, at least a six-nucleotide match to both a V gene segment and a J gene segment was required. A rearrangement counted as productive if the CDR3 had no stop codons and remained in frame with V and J, and every other rearrangement counted as non-productive. CDR3 was defined by IMGT convention, running from the second conserved V-encoded cysteine to the conserved J-encoded phenylalanine. In an earlier analysis of roughly 610 of the donors, sequences lacking an unambiguous match to a single V gene segment were excluded. In an earlier analysis of a few hundred of the donors, a V segment was called functional when productive rearrangements were above 56.7%, and segregating when the standard deviation between donors exceeded 5%. To diagnose cytomegalovirus status from the catalog of TCR beta chain sequences, a statistical classification framework was built. A later analysis assigned V and J genes by comparing TCR nucleotide sequences with IMGT/GENE-DB human TR gene sequences. Using the TCRdist pipeline, a later analysis assigned CDR3 sequences along with most-parsimonious VDJ recombination scenarios. A later analysis defined each TCR beta chain by its CDR3 amino acid sequence plus V-gene family, and excluded reads lacking a unique V-gene family. As a way to deal with suspected cross-contamination and a sequencing artifact, a later analysis dropped 450 to 600 nucleotide sequences that were highly shared and had low generation probability. A later analysis calculated a clonal expansion index for each public chain from normalized within-repertoire ranks of inferred template counts. A later analysis computed generation probabilities with a VDJ recombination model fitted to out-of-frame rearrangements, and checked the results against IGoR. In a later analysis, TCR-TCR, TCR-HLA and TCR-CMV co-occurrence was scored with hypergeometric tests, and a repertoire-size bias correction was applied to TCR pairs. In a later analysis, false discovery rates were estimated by permuting HLA or CMV assignments 20 times. In a later analysis, co-occurring TCRs were grouped using DBSCAN, and TCRdist sequence similarity was added for clustering within HLA-allele-positive subsets. Repertoires with fewer than 30,000 or more than 120,000 public chains were left out of co-occurrence clustering, as were a few repertoires with anomalous nucleotide sharing. Not all clones reach the TCRdb copy of this immuneACCESS table, which keeps in-frame sequences only. Checked studies attribute under half of the gap to unresolved V genes and leave the rest unexplained. V and J calls and clone size come straight from that table; D and trimming were deduced from the DNA. Within this sample are about 81,000 clones, with over 70% of them counted one time only. The leading ten clones occupy 2.5% to 3% of the sample.

The cohort consisted of 650 to 700 healthy bone marrow donors. At the time of sampling, all cohort members were nominally healthy, though unrecorded immune exposures were likely present. The donor tested CMV seropositive, placing the donor among the approximately 290 seropositive members of the cohort. Every donor gave a peripheral blood sample, and the peripheral blood mononuclear cells from that sample were used for TCR beta sequencing. The Qiagen DNeasy Blood Extraction Kit was used to extract genomic DNA from the blood cell samples. The chain joins TRBV12-1 to TRBJ2-7; no check of the table's D call, TRBD2, against the DNA was made. TRBV12-1 is a documented pseudogene. The TCR was taken from a man in his forties or fifties in good health and CMV-seropositive. Sequencing used PBMCs. The CDR3 region has the sequence CASSPGTSGTEQYF. The bases are TGTGCCAGCAGCCCCGGGACTAGCGGGACCGAGCAGTACTTC.